This T cell receptor beta chain came from a study of early T cells in non-severe SARS-CoV-2 infection. TCRdb ran MiXCR on the 5' RACE reads and lists one entry per CDR3 protein. Counted here are tens of thousands of distinct CDR3 sequences, around 9.1% occurring once; the ten biggest clones make up over 6%. The TCR sequence derives from an adult who was a healthcare worker with PCR-confirmed SARS-CoV-2 infection or an uninfected control (not recorded which). This sample comprised whole blood, obtained at baseline.

As DNA, the CDR3 is TGTGCCAGCAGCCAAGACGCGACAGTTTCTGGAAACACCATATATTTT. It translates to CASSQDATVSGNTIYF. V is TRBV3-1 and J is TRBJ1-3; D is perhaps TRBD1 (5 bases). Trimming took 0 bases from V and 1 from J, leaving 10 bases between them. Germline CDR1 is LGHDT and CDR2 is YNNKEL (reference sequence). This CDR3 has 16 residues.